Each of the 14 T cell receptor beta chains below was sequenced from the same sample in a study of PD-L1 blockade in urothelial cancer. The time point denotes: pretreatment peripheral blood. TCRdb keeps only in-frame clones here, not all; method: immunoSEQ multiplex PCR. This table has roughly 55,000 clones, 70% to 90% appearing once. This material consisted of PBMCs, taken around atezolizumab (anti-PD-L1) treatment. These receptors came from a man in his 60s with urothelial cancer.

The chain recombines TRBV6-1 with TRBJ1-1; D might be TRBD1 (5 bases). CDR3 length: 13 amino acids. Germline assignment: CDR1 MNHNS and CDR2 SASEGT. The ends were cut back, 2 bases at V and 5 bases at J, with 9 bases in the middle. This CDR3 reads CASSERRGTEAFF. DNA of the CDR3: TGTGCCAGCAGTGAACGGCGGGGGACTGAAGCTTTCTTT.

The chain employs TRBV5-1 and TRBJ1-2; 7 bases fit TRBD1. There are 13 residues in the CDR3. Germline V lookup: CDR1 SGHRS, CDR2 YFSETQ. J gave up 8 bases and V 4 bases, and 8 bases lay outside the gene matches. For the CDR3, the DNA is TGCGCCAGCAGCCGTGACAGGGTTGGGGGCTACACCTTC. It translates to CASSRDRVGGYTF.

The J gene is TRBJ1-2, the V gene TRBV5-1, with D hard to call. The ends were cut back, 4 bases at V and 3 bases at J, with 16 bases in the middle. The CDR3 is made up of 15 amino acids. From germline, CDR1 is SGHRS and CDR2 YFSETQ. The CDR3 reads CASSARGLGDYGYTF. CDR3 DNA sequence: TGCGCCAGCAGCGCCCGAGGGCTTGGTGACTATGGCTACACCTTC.

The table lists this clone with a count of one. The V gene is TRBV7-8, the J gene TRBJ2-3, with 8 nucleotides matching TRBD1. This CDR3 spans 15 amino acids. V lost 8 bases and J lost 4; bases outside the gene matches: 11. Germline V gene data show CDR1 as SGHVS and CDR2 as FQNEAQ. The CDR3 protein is CASRNIPGGSDTQYF. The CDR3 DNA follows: TGTGCCAGCCGTAACATCCCAGGGGGCTCAGATACGCAGTATTTT.

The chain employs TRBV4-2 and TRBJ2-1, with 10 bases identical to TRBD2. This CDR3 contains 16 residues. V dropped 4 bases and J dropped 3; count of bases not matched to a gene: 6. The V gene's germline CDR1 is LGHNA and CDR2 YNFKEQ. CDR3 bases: TGTGCCAGCAGCCGCTTAAGCGGGGGGGGCTACAATGAGCAGTTCTTC. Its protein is CASSRLSGGGYNEQFF.

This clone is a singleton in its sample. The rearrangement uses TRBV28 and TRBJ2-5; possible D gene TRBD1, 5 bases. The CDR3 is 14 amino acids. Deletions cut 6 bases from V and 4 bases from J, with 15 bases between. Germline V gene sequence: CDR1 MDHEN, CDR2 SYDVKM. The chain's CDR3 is CASRYGAPPETQYF. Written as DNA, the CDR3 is TGTGCCAGCAGATATGGGGCTCCCCCAGAGACCCAGTACTTC.

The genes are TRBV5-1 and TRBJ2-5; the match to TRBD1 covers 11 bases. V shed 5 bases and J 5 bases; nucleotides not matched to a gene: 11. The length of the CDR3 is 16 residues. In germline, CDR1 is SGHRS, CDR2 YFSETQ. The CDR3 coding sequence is TGCGCCAGCAGGAAGGCCGGGACAGGGGGTGGGGAGACCCAGTACTTC. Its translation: CASRKAGTGGGETQYF.

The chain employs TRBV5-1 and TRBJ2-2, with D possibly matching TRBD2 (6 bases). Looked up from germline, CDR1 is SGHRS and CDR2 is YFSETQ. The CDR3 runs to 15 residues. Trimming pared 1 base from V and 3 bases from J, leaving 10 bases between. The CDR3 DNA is TGCGCCAGCAGCTTGATCGGGACTGACACCGGGGAGCTGTTTTTT. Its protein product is CASSLIGTDTGELFF.

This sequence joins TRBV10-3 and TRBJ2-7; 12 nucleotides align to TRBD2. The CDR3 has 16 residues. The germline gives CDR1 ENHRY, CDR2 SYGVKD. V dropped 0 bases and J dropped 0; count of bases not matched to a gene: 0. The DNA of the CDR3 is TGTGCCATCAGTGAGTCGACTAGCGGGAGCTCCTACGAGCAGTACTTC. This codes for CAISESTSGSSYEQYF.

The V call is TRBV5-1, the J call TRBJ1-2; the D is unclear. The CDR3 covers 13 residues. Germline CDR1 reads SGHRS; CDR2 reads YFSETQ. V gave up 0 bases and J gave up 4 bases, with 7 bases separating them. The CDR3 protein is CASSLVISYGYTF. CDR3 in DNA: TGCGCCAGCAGCTTGGTTATTTCCTATGGCTACACCTTC.

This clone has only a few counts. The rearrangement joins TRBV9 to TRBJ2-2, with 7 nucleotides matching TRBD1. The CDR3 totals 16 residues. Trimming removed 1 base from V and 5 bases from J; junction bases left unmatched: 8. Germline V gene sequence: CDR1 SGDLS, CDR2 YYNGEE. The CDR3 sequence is CASSVSTGASTGELFF. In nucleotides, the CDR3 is TGTGCCAGCAGCGTATCTACAGGGGCGAGTACCGGGGAGCTGTTTTTT.

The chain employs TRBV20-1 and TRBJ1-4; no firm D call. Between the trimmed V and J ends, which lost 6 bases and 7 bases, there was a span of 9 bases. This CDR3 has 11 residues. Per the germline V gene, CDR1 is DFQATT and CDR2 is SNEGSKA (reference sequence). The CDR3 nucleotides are TGCAGTGCGAGGATGGGTGAAAAACTGTTTTTT. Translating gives CSARMGEKLFF.

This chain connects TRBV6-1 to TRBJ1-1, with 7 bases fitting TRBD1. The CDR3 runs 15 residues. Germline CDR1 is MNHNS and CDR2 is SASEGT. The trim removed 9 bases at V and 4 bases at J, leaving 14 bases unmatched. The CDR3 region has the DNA TGTGCCAGTTCTATGGGACAGCGGAGGAGCACTGAAGCTTTCTTT. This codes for CASSMGQRRSTEAFF.

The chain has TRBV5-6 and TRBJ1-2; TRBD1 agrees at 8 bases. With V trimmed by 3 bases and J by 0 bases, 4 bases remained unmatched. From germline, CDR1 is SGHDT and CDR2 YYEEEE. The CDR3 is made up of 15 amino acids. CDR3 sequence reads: CASSSGTGSNYGYTF. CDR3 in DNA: TGTGCCAGCAGCTCGGGGACAGGATCTAACTATGGCTACACCTTC.